Sequencing of this TCR beta chain was carried out in a study of OX40 agonist ivuxolimab in advanced cancers. Clones were sequenced by immunoSEQ multiplex PCR, and TCRdb holds only the in-frame ones, with some missing. The data show tens of thousands of clones, under 85% seen once. Germline CDR1 reads SNHLY; CDR2 reads FYNNEI. Trimming took off 10 bases at V and 0 bases at J, with 15 bases between the two ends. The CDR3 spans 14 residues. The source of this sequence is an adult with an advanced solid tumor such as melanoma, head and neck, liver or kidney cancer. The rearrangement links TRBV2 to TRBJ2-5; weak D call: TRBD1 (5 bases). The starting material was CD4+ or CD8+ T cells sorted from blood, obtained in a trial of the OX40 agonist ivuxolimab. Here the CDR3 DNA reads TGTGCCACCCCGCCCGACAGCAACCAAGAGACCCAGTACTTC. This sequence encodes CATPPDSNQETQYF.